These 17 T cell receptor beta chains share one sample of origin, sequenced in a study of blood T cell repertoires in COVID-19. Profiling relied on immunoSEQ multiplex PCR, and the TCRdb table lists in-frame clones only, not all of them. Here the sample spans around 400,000 clones, around 87% being singletons. Sample: peripheral blood. These receptors were collected from a woman aged 60 to 75 with COVID-19, enrolled during active disease.

The chain uses TRBV7-2 and TRBJ1-1, with TRBD1 as a possible D gene (6 bases). Germline V lookup: CDR1 SGHTA, CDR2 FQGNSA. The CDR3 contains 14 residues. V lost 5 bases and J lost 0, with 10 bases in between. The CDR3: CASSTRTVNTEAFF. The CDR3 coding sequence is TGTGCCAGCAGCACCCGGACAGTGAACACTGAAGCTTTCTTT.

This rearrangement joins TRBV7-8 to TRBJ1-6, with D possibly being TRBD1 (5 bases). The CDR3 consists of 15 residues. The ends were cut back, 3 bases at V and 6 bases at J, with 12 bases in the middle. CDR1 is SGHVS and CDR2 is FQNEAQ in the germline V gene. The CDR3 region has the DNA TGTGCCAGCAGCTTCGCGGCAGGGCCTAATTCACCCCTCCACTTT. This translates into CASSFAAGPNSPLHF.

This sequence joins TRBV7-3 and TRBJ1-1, with D possibly matching TRBD1 (5 bases). Germline CDR1 is SGHTA and CDR2 is FQGTGA. Trimming stripped 1 base from V and 4 bases from J, with 10 bases between. The CDR3 spans 14 residues. The CDR3 protein is CASSLRQWGTEAFF. The CDR3 bases are TGTGCCAGCAGCTTAAGACAGTGGGGCACTGAAGCTTTCTTT.

The chain recombines TRBV4-2 with TRBJ2-1, with 9 bases aligning to TRBD2. Per germline, CDR1 LGHNA and CDR2 YNFKEQ. The CDR3 spans 17 residues. The V gene end was trimmed by 0 bases and the J gene end by 7 bases; junction bases not matched to a gene: 10. CDR3: CASSQDWASGDVNEQFF. CDR3 bases: TGTGCCAGCAGCCAAGATTGGGCTAGCGGGGATGTGAATGAGCAGTTCTTC.

The rearrangement links TRBV2 to TRBJ2-5, with 16 positions matching TRBD2. Trimming took 7 bases from V and 4 from J; bases not matched to a gene: 18. CDR1 is SNHLY and CDR2 is FYNNEI in the germline V gene. The CDR3 has 20 residues. The CDR3 protein is CASTPPRGTSGGALRETQYF. Written as DNA, the CDR3 is TGTGCCAGCACCCCACCCCGAGGGACTAGCGGGGGGGCTCTAAGAGAGACCCAGTACTTC.

This chain joins TRBV6-5 and TRBJ1-2; D is unresolved. Deletions cut 0 bases from V and 4 bases from J, with 9 bases between. This CDR3 is built from 14 residues. Germline loops: CDR1 MNHEY, CDR2 SVGAGI. The CDR3 bases are TGTGCCAGCAGTTACTCGACTAACAGCTATGGCTACACCTTC. It is translated as CASSYSTNSYGYTF.

V is TRBV7-2 and J is TRBJ2-2; 11 bases match TRBD2. Germline V gene sequence: CDR1 SGHTA, CDR2 FQGNSA. The CDR3 extends over 18 amino acids. The V segment lost 5 bases and the J segment 0 bases; nucleotides outside the gene matches: 8. This CDR3 is CASSAGLAGATNTGELFF. The CDR3 DNA follows: TGTGCCAGCAGCGCCGGACTAGCGGGCGCGACGAACACCGGGGAGCTGTTTTTT.

This clone was detected many times. The genes are TRBV7-6 and TRBJ2-5, with D possibly TRBD2 on 6 matching bases. V was pared by 1 base and J by 4 bases, with 13 bases between. Germline CDR1 SGHVS, CDR2 FNYEAQ. The CDR3 extends over 15 amino acids. The CDR3 reads CASSLVDLGGETQYF. DNA for the CDR3: TGTGCCAGCAGCTTAGTGGACTTGGGGGGAGAGACCCAGTACTTC.

This rearrangement joins TRBV27 to TRBJ2-2, with 12 bases identical to TRBD1. The V and J ends lost 6 bases and 7 bases, in that order; junction bases with no gene match: 18. Per the germline V gene, CDR1 is MNHEY and CDR2 is SMNVEV (reference sequence). This CDR3 region has 19 residues. DNA for the CDR3: TGTGCCAGCAGGCTATTAGGAGATCCCGGGACAGGGGGCATCGGGGAGCTGTTTTTT. Amino acids: CASRLLGDPGTGGIGELFF.

This clone occurred once. J is TRBJ2-5 and V is TRBV4-1, with unresolved D. The CDR3 length is 11 residues. The V end was cut by 1 base, the J end by 6 bases, with 3 bases between. The germline V gene encodes CDR1 MGHRA and CDR2 YSYEKL. As DNA, the CDR3 is TGCGCCAGCAGCCAAGGGCAGACCCAGTACTTC. This encodes CASSQGQTQYF.

The chain couples TRBV2 to TRBJ2-2; 13 bases fit TRBD2. The length of the CDR3 is 17 residues. The V gene's germline CDR1 is SNHLY and CDR2 FYNNEI. Losses at the gene ends were 5 bases for V and 8 bases for J; bases not matched to a gene: 11. The CDR3 loop reads CASSQGLAGDRLGELFF. The CDR3 DNA reads as TGTGCCAGCAGTCAAGGACTAGCGGGGGACCGCCTTGGGGAGCTGTTTTTT.

V gene TRBV6-5 combines with J gene TRBJ2-7; 12 bases match TRBD2. The CDR3 extends over 14 amino acids. CDR1 MNHEY and CDR2 SVGAGI come from the germline V gene. The trim removed 4 bases at V and 4 bases at J, leaving 2 bases unmatched. Here the CDR3 reads CASSSTSGGYEQYF. The CDR3 DNA is TGTGCCAGCAGTTCGACTAGCGGGGGATACGAGCAGTACTTC.

The J gene is TRBJ1-1, the V gene TRBV27; TRBD1 agrees at 9 bases. Germline trimming cut 7 bases from V and 4 bases from J; bases unmatched to any gene: 13. Germline-derived CDR1 and CDR2 are MNHEY and SMNVEV (reference sequence). The CDR3 has 16 amino acids. CDR3 amino acids: CASIAGGQGRFTEAFF. The CDR3 nucleotides are TGTGCCAGCATCGCGGGGGGACAGGGTCGATTCACTGAAGCTTTCTTT.

The chain combines TRBV5-1 with TRBJ2-3; 8 bases fit TRBD2. The germline CDR1 and CDR2 sequences are SGHRS and YFSETQ. Trimming cost V 2 bases and J 7 bases; bases outside gene matches: 9. CDR3 length equals 15 residues. The chain's CDR3 is CASSFRLARGNTQYF. CDR3 in DNA: TGCGCCAGCAGCTTCAGACTAGCGAGAGGAAATACGCAGTATTTT.

The chain combines TRBV5-1 with TRBJ2-3, with 12 bases matching TRBD1. Trimming at V came to 3 bases and at J to 6 bases, leaving 5 bases not matched to a gene. CDR3 length: 15 residues. The germline V gene encodes CDR1 SGHRS and CDR2 YFSETQ. CDR3 amino acids: CASSSGQGAWDTQYF. CDR3 coding DNA: TGCGCCAGCAGCTCGGGACAGGGGGCATGGGATACGCAGTATTTT.

This rearrangement joins TRBV19 to TRBJ2-2; 10 bases fit TRBD1. CDR3 length equals 15 residues. Germline CDR1 reads LNHDA; CDR2 reads SQIVND (reference sequence). Trimming at V came to 8 bases and at J to 6 bases, leaving 9 bases not matched to a gene. The CDR3 bases are TGTGCCAGTCGACTGGGACAGGGGCGTTCCGGGGAGCTGTTTTTT. Translated, it gives CASRLGQGRSGELFF.

The CDR3 sequence is CASSSTAGDEQYF. The DNA for the CDR3 is TGTGCCAGCAGCTCCACGGCGGGGGACGAGCAGTACTTC. The chain joins TRBV6-6 to TRBJ2-7, with 7 nucleotides matching TRBD2. The CDR3 has 13 residues. V lost 6 bases to trimming and J lost 5 bases; unmatched junction nucleotides: 7. CDR1 MNHNY and CDR2 SVGAGI come from the germline V gene (reference sequence).